Sequencing of this T cell receptor (beta chain) was carried out in a study of read filtering for tumor transcriptome and immune sequencing. Study in general: 8 patients were R-ISS I, 16 were R-ISS II, roughly seven were R-ISS III.

Findings of the study overall: In IR-seq, single-read clonotypes were roughly 82% of clonotypes but approximately 3.5% of reads.

From around 440 ng of RNA, a library with molecular barcoded alpha/delta and beta/gamma adaptors was made. TCRdb redid the calling of the reads with MiXCR, one entry per CDR3 protein. Of about 130,000 distinct CDR3 sequences in the sample, around 13% were seen once. This clonotype was found many times. The antigen remains unidentified. This TCR came from a donor over 35 with multiple myeloma. The source material was a population of CD138-negative cells sorted from bone marrow.

The CDR3 loop is CAWSNVWTDGNTEAFF. DNA of the CDR3: TGTGCCTGGAGTAACGTTTGGACAGACGGGAACACTGAAGCTTTCTTT. The gene calls are TRBV30 and TRBJ1-1, with D possibly TRBD1 on 6 matching bases. The CDR3 contains 16 residues. The V gene lost 2 bases and the J gene lost 1 base, with 17 bases spanning the gap. Germline values: CDR1 GTSNPN, CDR2 SVGIG (reference sequence).